This TCR beta chain was recorded in a study of T cell responses to AZD1222 COVID-19 vaccine. Findings and limits, study-wide: Reports indicate that nearly half of spike-specific TCRs are directed at unmutated variant regions.

As concerns this clone: Its specificity is not known.

Sequencing used immunoSEQ multiplex PCR; TCRdb keeps in-frame clones, though not all of them. The sample contains 70,000 to 85,000 clones, around four fifths of which appear only once. The source is an adult who received the AZD1222 COVID-19 vaccine. This specimen consisted of peripheral blood, obtained 28 days after the second AZD1222 dose.

The CDR3 nucleotides read TGTGCCAGCAGCTTAGCGGGACAGGGCTTCCACGAGCAGTACTTC. It yields the protein CASSLAGQGFHEQYF. The chain uses TRBV7-2 and TRBJ2-7; 9 nucleotides align to TRBD1. This CDR3 comprises 15 residues. With V trimmed by 0 bases and J by 5 bases, 5 bases remained unmatched. CDR1 is SGHTA, CDR2 FQGNSA, per germline.